Below are 29 T cell receptor beta chains sequenced from a single sample in a study of CD8+CD57+ T cells in acquired aplastic anemia. It was genomic DNA that served as the template for profiling TCR beta VDJ and CDR3. MiXCR, run by TCRdb on the reads, gives a single entry per CDR3 protein. The sample has roughly 63,000 distinct CDR3 sequences, approximately 51% seen once; the top ten hold approximately 8.3%. Sequenced: sorted CD4+, CD8+, or CD8+CD57+ T cells (not recorded which) from PBMCs. The receptors here all came from a human donor in good health, serving as a control.

Note on this clonotype: A read error may produce the germline difference seen at one junction end. This chain connects TRBV20-1 to TRBJ2-7, with 9 bases lining up with TRBD1. Germline lookup yields CDR1 DFQATT and CDR2 SNEGSKA (reference sequence). This CDR3 region has 14 residues. CDR3 bases: TGCGGTGCCCCGGGACAGGGTAAACCCTACGGGCAGTACTTC. The encoded protein is CGAPGQGKPYGQYF.

This clonotype was found many times. The V gene is TRBV7-4, the J gene TRBJ2-1; maybe TRBD2 (6 bases). This CDR3 has 14 residues. Germline CDR1 SGHVT, CDR2 SQSDAQ. The V end lost 3 bases, the J end lost 4 bases, and 10 bases lay between the germline ends. CDR3 bases: TGTGCCAGCAGCTTCAGGGCGGGATACAATGAGCAGTTCTTC. It yields the protein CASSFRAGYNEQFF.

The chain recombines TRBV29-1 with TRBJ2-1, with TRBD2 matching over 11 bases. The CDR3 is 13 residues long. V lost 7 bases and J lost 4; bases outside the gene matches: 3. CDR1 is SQVTM, CDR2 ANQGSEA, per germline. Here the CDR3 DNA reads TGCAGCGGTAGCGGGAGGGGTTACAATGAGCAGTTCTTC. Encoded protein: CSGSGRGYNEQFF.

This clonotype has ten or more counts. J is TRBJ2-3 and V is TRBV6-4; D ambiguous. This CDR3 has 15 residues. CDR1 is MRHNA and CDR2 is SNTAGT in the germline V gene. V dropped 2 bases and J dropped 1 base, with 10 bases sitting between them. The CDR3 DNA follows: TGTGCCAGCAGTGACGGGGTGGGTGGCACAGATACGCAGTATTTT. Its protein product is CASSDGVGGTDTQYF.

V and J are TRBV20-1 and TRBJ1-2, with D unclear. Trimming stripped 1 base from V and 2 bases from J, with 8 bases between. The CDR3 is 13 residues long. Looked up from germline, CDR1 is DFQATT and CDR2 is SNEGSKA (reference sequence). In DNA form, the CDR3 reads TGCAGTGCTAGAGGGGCGGAGAACTATGGCTACACCTTC. Encoded protein: CSARGAENYGYTF.

This clonotype came up a few times. The chain couples TRBV29-1 to TRBJ1-4; possible D gene TRBD1, 6 bases. This CDR3 is 12 amino acids long. The V end lost 4 bases, the J end lost 8 bases, and 11 bases lay between the germline ends. Germline CDR1 reads SQVTM; CDR2 reads ANQGSEA. CDR3 residues: CSVVAGVEKLFF. DNA of the CDR3: TGCAGCGTTGTGGCAGGGGTCGAAAAACTGTTTTTT.

There are many counts of this clonotype. This chain uses TRBV6-2 or TRBV6-3 with TRBJ1-1; D uncertain. The germline CDR1 and CDR2 sequences are MNHEY and SVGEGT. V gave up 3 bases and J gave up 5 bases, with 4 bases separating them. This CDR3 region has 11 residues. This CDR3 reads CASSYGTEAFF. Written as DNA, the CDR3 is TGTGCCAGCAGTTATGGGACTGAAGCTTTCTTT.

This clonotype came up once. A junction boundary mismatches the germline segment, possibly from a read error. CDR3 DNA: TGTGCCAGCAGGCAGAAGGGAGAAAATCGGCCCCAGCATTTT. This gives the protein CASRQKGENRPQHF. V gene TRBV7-9 combines with J gene TRBJ1-5; D gene uncertain. This CDR3 region has 14 residues. Germline CDR1 reads SEHNR; CDR2 reads FQNEAQ (reference sequence).

This clonotype appeared once. The chain links TRBV5-1 to TRBJ1-6, with 8 positions matching TRBD1. The junction had 8 bases not matched to a gene; V was cut back by 4 bases and J by 8 bases. CDR3 size: 15 residues. Per the germline V gene, CDR1 is SGHRS and CDR2 is YFSETQ. CDR3: CASSKDRAVDSPLHF. The CDR3 DNA sequence: TGCGCCAGCAGCAAGGACAGGGCGGTGGATTCACCCCTCCACTTT.

Comment on this clonotype: An end of the junction does not agree with germline; a read error may underlie this. The chain employs TRBV7-3 and TRBJ2-5; TRBD1 matches 8 bases. Germline V gives CDR1 SGHTA, CDR2 FQGTGA. This CDR3 is built from 16 residues. Here the CDR3 reads CASSPRTGMTGETQYF. The CDR3 DNA reads TGCGCCAGCAGCCCGAGGACAGGGATGACGGGAGAGACCCAGTACTTC.

In this sample, this clonotype turned up a few times. The chain employs TRBV13 and TRBJ2-6; 9 bases are shared with TRBD1. The CDR3 is made up of 21 amino acids. The junction had 16 bases not matched to a gene; V was cut back by 4 bases and J by 0 bases. The V gene's germline CDR1 is PRHDT and CDR2 FYEKMQ (reference sequence). CDR3 DNA: TGTGCCAGCAGCTCACAGATCCAACAGGGGGCCGATTTCTCTGGGGCCAACGTCCTGACTTTC. This sequence encodes CASSSQIQQGADFSGANVLTF.

This chain uses TRBV29-1 with TRBJ2-1; 12 bases line up with TRBD2. Germline trimming cut 7 bases from V and 5 bases from J; bases unmatched to any gene: 6. CDR3 size: 14 residues. Germline-derived CDR1 and CDR2 are SQVTM and ANQGSEA. CDR3 nucleotide sequence: TGCAGCGCCCTACTAGCGGGGGGAGACAATGAGCAGTTCTTC. It codes for CSALLAGGDNEQFF.

On this clonotype: Without the conserved terminal phenylalanine or tryptophan, this CDR3 likely stems from a read error. The genes are TRBV24-1 and TRBJ2-3, with D perhaps matching TRBD1 or TRBD2 (5 bases each). Germline V gives CDR1 KGHDR, CDR2 SFDVKD. Trimming stripped 0 bases from V and 4 bases from J, with 7 bases between. The CDR3 runs to 14 residues. CDR3 DNA sequence: TGTGCCACCAGTGATTTGCGGGACGCAGATACGCAGTATCTT. This codes for CATSDLRDADTQYL.

Many counts were recorded for this clonotype. The rearrangement links TRBV27 to TRBJ1-2; TRBD1 matches 7 bases. Germline loops: CDR1 MNHEY, CDR2 SMNVEV (reference sequence). Germline trimming cut 6 bases from V and 7 bases from J; bases unmatched to any gene: 8. The CDR3 is made up of 13 amino acids. The CDR3 coding sequence is TGTGCCAGCAGCTTTGACAGGGTTGGTGGCTACACCTTC. It specifies CASSFDRVGGYTF.

V is TRBV19 and J is TRBJ1-6; TRBD1 aligns across 9 bases. Germline CDR1 LNHDA, CDR2 SQIVND (reference sequence). This CDR3 spans 17 amino acids. V lost 3 bases to trimming and J lost 8 bases; unmatched junction nucleotides: 11. The CDR3, as DNA: TGTGCCAGTAGTATTTATCCGGGACAGGGTAAGGATTCACCCCTCCACTTT. It codes for CASSIYPGQGKDSPLHF.

The V and J genes are TRBV5-1 and TRBJ1-1; 10 positions match TRBD1. V shed 3 bases, J shed 1 base, and the junction held 3 bases outside the gene matches. The length of the CDR3 is 15 residues. The V gene's germline CDR1 is SGHRS and CDR2 YFSETQ. As DNA, the CDR3 is TGCGCCAGCAGCTCGACAGGGGGCGCGAACACTGAAGCTTTCTTT. Residues: CASSSTGGANTEAFF.

V gene TRBV2 combines with J gene TRBJ2-7; D is perhaps TRBD2 (8 bases). Germline CDR1 and CDR2: SNHLY and FYNNEI. The CDR3 is made up of 15 amino acids. The V end was cut by 4 bases, the J end by 2 bases, with 15 bases between. The CDR3: CASSGGGGTAYEQYF. The CDR3 region has the DNA TGTGCCAGCAGTGGAGGCGGGGGGACAGCCTACGAGCAGTACTTC. The complete variable domain, with remaining parts taken from reference TRBV2 and TRBJ2-7, reads EPEVTQTPSHQVTQMGQEVILRCVPISNHLYFYWYRQILGQKVEFLVSFYNNEISEKSEIFDDQFSVERPDGSNFTLKIRSTKLEDSAMYFCASSGGGGTAYEQYFGPGTRLTVT.

Turning to this clonotype: One junction end disagrees with the germline gene, perhaps due to a read error. The V call is TRBV29-1, the J call TRBJ1-1, with 7 bases that match TRBD1. CDR1 and CDR2 (germline): SQVTM, ANQGSEA. The CDR3 sequence is 12 residues long. The CDR3 sequence is CSVGQGDTEAFF. Here the CDR3 DNA reads TGCAGCGTTGGCCAGGGGGATACTGAAGCCTTCTTT.

This clonotype has more than one count but fewer than ten. The chain recombines TRBV20-1 with TRBJ2-1; 13 nucleotides align to TRBD2. The V segment lost 3 bases and the J segment 5 bases; nucleotides outside the gene matches: 7. Germline values: CDR1 DFQATT, CDR2 SNEGSKA (reference sequence). This CDR3 has 16 residues. CDR3 region: CSASAGTSGTNNEQFF. CDR3 bases: TGCAGTGCTAGCGCTGGGACTAGCGGGACTAACAATGAGCAGTTCTTC.

This clonotype has ten or more counts. A clone one base away is much larger, so this may be a read error. The chain combines TRBV20-1 with TRBJ2-3; D is possibly TRBD1 (5 bases). Germline CDR1 and CDR2: DFQATT and SNEGSKA (reference sequence). CDR3 length: 14 amino acids. Trimming removed 0 bases at V and 4 bases at J, with 11 bases between. This CDR3 reads CSARDSAGPDTQYF. DNA of the CDR3: TGCAGTGCTAGAGACTCTGCAGGGCCAGATACGCAGTATTTT.

The chain links TRBV12-3 or TRBV12-4 to TRBJ1-5; TRBD1 matches 7 bases. V dropped 3 bases and J dropped 5; count of bases not matched to a gene: 7. The CDR3 is made up of 15 amino acids. This chain's CDR3 is CASSFTRRGDQPQHF. The CDR3, as DNA: TGTGCCAGCAGTTTCACACGCAGGGGGGATCAGCCCCAGCATTTT.

In its sample, this clonotype was seen many times. This chain joins TRBV6-2 or TRBV6-3 and TRBJ1-5; D is unresolved. Trimming pared 3 bases from V and 0 bases from J, leaving 6 bases between. CDR1 MNHEY and CDR2 SVGEGT come from the germline V gene. The CDR3 spans 14 residues. The CDR3 sequence: CASSYRGSNQPQHF. The CDR3 DNA follows: TGTGCCAGCAGTTATCGGGGTAGCAATCAGCCCCAGCATTTT.

The V gene is TRBV20-1, the J gene TRBJ1-6, with 9 bases identical to TRBD1. Germline loops: CDR1 DFQATT, CDR2 SNEGSKA (reference sequence). The CDR3 contains 16 residues. Germline trimming cut 3 bases from V and 5 bases from J; bases unmatched to any gene: 8. The CDR3 DNA is TGCAGTGCTAGGGTAAGGACAGGGGAGGATAATTCACCCCTCCACTTT. It is translated as CSARVRTGEDNSPLHF.

This clonotype was detected a few times. The rearrangement links TRBV9 to TRBJ2-1, with D uncertain. Trimming removed 0 bases from V and 6 bases from J, with 10 bases in between. CDR1 and CDR2 from the germline V gene are SGDLS and YYNGEE. The CDR3 runs 14 residues. This CDR3 is CASSVGNLLNEQFF. CDR3 in DNA: TGTGCCAGCAGCGTAGGAAACTTGCTCAATGAGCAGTTCTTC.

A remark on this clonotype: The junction and the germline gene differ at one end; a read error may be behind it. V and J are TRBV24-1 and TRBJ1-3, with D unclear. The CDR3 is made up of 15 amino acids. Per germline, CDR1 KGHDR and CDR2 SFDVKD. CDR3 protein: CASSLDGSFGNTIYF. Written as DNA, the CDR3 is TGTGCCAGCAGTCTCGACGGTAGTTTTGGAAACACCATATATTTT.

A few counts support this clonotype. The V gene is TRBV9, the J gene TRBJ2-7; 11 bases fit TRBD1. Germline V gene data show CDR1 as SGDLS and CDR2 as YYNGEE. The CDR3 runs 13 residues. After removal of 3 bases from V and 9 bases from J, the junction contained 5 bases not matched to a gene. CDR3 sequence reads: CASSGTGGAGQYF. CDR3 nucleotides: TGTGCCAGCAGCGGGACAGGGGGCGCGGGGCAGTACTTC.

In its sample, this clonotype was seen a few times. This chain connects TRBV29-1 to TRBJ2-7; no clear D gene. The V gene's germline CDR1 is SQVTM and CDR2 ANQGSEA. The CDR3 consists of 13 residues. Trimming shortened V by 3 bases and J by 7 bases, and 16 bases separated the two germline ends. The DNA of the CDR3 is TGCAGCGTTGATTTGCCCCACGGCGCAGAGCAGTACTTC. As protein: CSVDLPHGAEQYF.

This clonotype was recorded once. The V call is TRBV7-3, the J call TRBJ2-7, with 7 positions matching TRBD1. Per the germline V gene, CDR1 is SGHTA and CDR2 is FQGTGA. This CDR3 region has 13 residues. V dropped 5 bases and J dropped 3; count of bases not matched to a gene: 4. CDR3 bases: TGTGCCAGCAGCAAGGGGGCAGACTACGAGCAGTACTTC. As protein: CASSKGADYEQYF.

This clonotype was counted at least ten times. This chain joins TRBV4-1 and TRBJ2-1; 11 bases match TRBD2. This CDR3 is built from 16 residues. J lost 10 bases, V lost 1 base, and 9 bases had no gene match. CDR1 and CDR2 from the germline V gene are MGHRA and YSYEKL. The CDR3 region has the DNA TGCGCCAGCAGCCAAGGGCCTACTAGCGGGAGACGAGAGCAGTTCTTC. The encoded protein is CASSQGPTSGRREQFF.